The 8 T cell receptor beta chains below come from one sample, sequenced in a study of blood T cell repertoires in COVID-19. This table comes from immunoSEQ multiplex PCR, and its TCRdb copy is limited to in-frame clones, with some not included. Seen here are 100,000 to 150,000 clones, 85% observed once, and the top ten hold 25% to 30%. The sample consisted of peripheral blood. The receptors were sampled from a woman older than 75 with acute or convalescent COVID-19.

The chain has TRBV6-2 or TRBV6-3 and TRBJ1-2; 8 nucleotides align to TRBD1. The CDR3 totals 15 residues. Germline trimming cut 4 bases from V and 4 bases from J; bases unmatched to any gene: 8. CDR1 and CDR2 from the germline V gene are MNHEY and SVGEGT. The CDR3 region is CASSFQRTGLYGYTF. CDR3 nucleotide sequence: TGTGCCAGCAGTTTCCAACGGACAGGGCTCTATGGCTACACCTTC.

This chain links TRBV5-8 with TRBJ1-5; TRBD1 aligns across 8 bases. This CDR3 contains 15 residues. Losses at the gene ends were 1 base for V and 3 bases for J; bases not matched to a gene: 3. Germline V gene lookup returns CDR1 SGHTS and CDR2 YDEGEE. CDR3 DNA sequence: TGTGCCAGCAGCTTGTGGACAGGGAACAATCAGCCCCAGCATTTT. Translated, it gives CASSLWTGNNQPQHF.

This CDR3 is CASRPHGAMTGRNTEAFF. CDR3 DNA: TGCGCCAGCAGACCGCATGGGGCCATGACAGGGAGGAACACTGAAGCTTTCTTT. The chain links TRBV5-1 to TRBJ1-1, with 7 bases lining up with TRBD1. The CDR3 has 18 residues. V dropped 5 bases and J dropped 1; count of bases not matched to a gene: 17. Germline-derived CDR1 and CDR2 are SGHRS and YFSETQ.

V and J are TRBV5-8 and TRBJ2-2; D not certain. The germline V and J ends were trimmed by 2 bases and 2 bases, with 10 bases remaining between them. Per the germline V gene, CDR1 is SGHTS and CDR2 is YDEGEE. CDR3 length: 15 amino acids. The CDR3 nucleotides are TGTGCCAGCAGCTTCGGCGGTTTAAACACCGGGGAGCTGTTTTTT. Translation gives CASSFGGLNTGELFF.

The chain links TRBV4-3 to TRBJ2-2; maybe TRBD1 (5 bases). The V end lost 0 bases, the J end lost 5 bases, and 16 bases lay between the germline ends. The CDR3 has 17 amino acids. CDR1 is LGHNA, CDR2 YSLEER, per germline. The CDR3 sequence: CASSQEELGPKTGELFF. As DNA, the CDR3 is TGCGCCAGCAGCCAAGAGGAATTGGGGCCAAAGACCGGGGAGCTGTTTTTT.

The J gene is TRBJ1-1, the V gene TRBV14; a weak D match, TRBD1 (6 bases). The V end lost 4 bases, the J end lost 0 bases, and 12 bases lay between the germline ends. This CDR3 has 15 amino acids. Per the germline V gene, CDR1 is SGHDN and CDR2 is FVKESK. The CDR3 DNA follows: TGTGCCAGCAGCCGAGGAGACAGGCTGAACACTGAAGCTTTCTTT. As protein: CASSRGDRLNTEAFF.

The rearrangement joins TRBV11-2 to TRBJ2-7; the D is unclear. V was shortened by 5 bases and J by 0 bases, with 17 bases between the two germline ends. Germline-derived CDR1 and CDR2 are SGHAT and FQNNGV. This CDR3 has 16 amino acids. In DNA, the CDR3 is TGTGCCAGCAGCCCATTAGCCCGGAAGAGCTCCTACGAGCAGTACTTC. This encodes CASSPLARKSSYEQYF.

The chain is built from TRBV6-6 and TRBJ2-7; 8 nucleotides match TRBD1. CDR1 MNHNY and CDR2 SVGAGI come from the germline V gene (reference sequence). V shed 4 bases, J shed 4 bases, and the junction held 3 bases outside the gene matches. The CDR3 contains 13 residues. DNA of the CDR3: TGTGCCAGCAGTTCCGGGACAGGATACGAGCAGTACTTC. Protein product: CASSSGTGYEQYF.